This TCR beta chain stems from a study of cytomegalovirus exposure and HLA in healthy donors. Whole-study results and caveats: Earlier results showed most TCR beta V segments being productive about 87% or about 30% of the time. Fewer N-insertions than the roughly 650-donor mean were reportedly shown by an Asian-associated ancestry cluster in a later analysis. Cytomegalovirus association was listed for 150 or so TCR beta chains. Some V segments, TRBV6-2 and TRBV6-3 among them, were indistinguishable and were therefore excluded.

The CDR3 extends over 13 amino acids. CDR1 and CDR2 from the germline V gene are LNHDA and SQIVND (reference sequence). Germline trimming cut 5 bases from V and 6 bases from J; bases unmatched to any gene: 4. With respect to this clone: The target antigen is unknown.

PCR primers comprised 60 Vbeta and 13 Jbeta primers. Produced via immunoSEQ multiplex PCR; TCRdb's table is partial and in-frame only. This table has 97,000 or so clones, 63% appearing once. The sample consisted of PBMCs. The chain has TRBV19 and TRBJ2-3; 8 nucleotides line up with TRBD2. This clonotype was sampled from a human donor in good health. The CDR3 region is CASSSQRGDTQYF. CDR3 DNA: TGTGCCAGTAGTTCGCAGCGGGGGGATACGCAGTATTTT.